Sequencing of this TCR beta chain was carried out in a study of T cell changes during pregnancy in multiple sclerosis. This CDR3 has 14 residues. Looked up from germline, CDR1 is SGHTA and CDR2 is FQGNSA. The V and J ends lost 9 bases and 7 bases respectively, with 16 bases between them. The data were produced by immunoSEQ multiplex PCR, yet TCRdb's version contains in-frame clones alone and is incomplete. This table has 30,000 to 40,000 clones, 94% appearing once. This chain uses TRBV7-2 with TRBJ1-6; D remains ambiguous. This receptor was obtained from a female donor with multiple sclerosis, enrolled in a pregnancy study. The sequences come from CD4+ T cells from peripheral blood mononuclear cells, collected in the second trimester of pregnancy. The CDR3 loop is CASRATPENSPLHF. In DNA form, the CDR3 reads TGTGCCAGTAGAGCGACTCCAGAGAATTCACCCCTCCACTTT.